A selection of T cell receptor beta chains follows, all from one sample in a study of OX40 agonist ivuxolimab in advanced cancers. The assay was immunoSEQ multiplex PCR, and TCRdb's table has in-frame clones only and misses some. The data contain fewer than 65,000 clones, 75% to 90% of them singletons. Sequencing was performed on CD4+ or CD8+ T cells sorted from blood, taken in a trial of the OX40 agonist ivuxolimab. Receptor source: an adult with an advanced solid tumor such as melanoma, head and neck, liver or kidney cancer. The CDR3 runs from the conserved cysteine through the conserved F or W. D genes are given only for firm matches. Expanded clones get a size class; other rows say once, few or many, or leave the size out.

clone_size j_call v_call d_call cdr3_nt cdr3_aa
- TRBJ1-1 TRBV6-5 - TGTGCCAGCAGTTACTCGAGTCACATTAACACTGAAGCTTTCTTT CASSYSSHINTEAFF
- TRBJ1-2 TRBV28 - TGTGCCAGCGGAAACCGGGTCGGGTCCAGCTCTAACTATGGCTACACCTTC CASGNRVGSSSNYGYTF
- TRBJ1-4 TRBV6-5 - TGTGCCAGCAGTCCTATCCGGGACTACGTGGGAAAACTGTTTTTT CASSPIRDYVGKLFF
- TRBJ2-7 TRBV7-3 TRBD1 TGTGCCAGCACCCCACCTCCGGGACAGGGTACCTACGAGCAGTACTTC CASTPPPGQGTYEQYF
- TRBJ2-3 TRBV5-1 TRBD2 TGCGCCAGCAGCTTGGACGGCCGGGGGGGCACAGATACGCAGTATTTT CASSLDGRGGTDTQYF
- TRBJ1-6 TRBV4-1 TRBD1 TGCGCCAGCAGCCATCTCGGACAGGGGGCAAATTCACCCCTCCACTTT CASSHLGQGANSPLHF
- TRBJ2-5 TRBV18 - TGTGCCAGCTCACAGGACATGGAGACCCAGTACTTC CASSQDMETQYF
few TRBJ2-2 TRBV19 TRBD1 TGTGCCAGTAGCACAGGGGGCCTCGGCGGCGGGGAGCTGTTTTTT CASSTGGLGGGELFF
- TRBJ1-2 TRBV6-5 - TGTGCCAGCAGTTACTCGATCCGGGGTCTAAGTGGCTACACCTTC CASSYSIRGLSGYTF
- TRBJ2-2 TRBV5-1 TRBD1 TGCGCCAGCACCGGGACAGCCAACACCGGGGAGCTGTTTTTT CASTGTANTGELFF
- TRBJ1-6 TRBV6-1 - TGTGCCAGCAGTGAGTTGGGGGCCTATAATTCACCCCTCCACTTT CASSELGAYNSPLHF
- TRBJ2-7 TRBV11-2 - TGTGCCAGCAGCTTAGGTCGGGCCGAAACCTACGAGCAGTACTTC CASSLGRAETYEQYF
- TRBJ1-6 TRBV15 - TGTGCCACCAGCAGAGTAATAGTGGGGTCGGGCCGGAATTCACCCCTCCACTTT CATSRVIVGSGRNSPLHF
- TRBJ1-1 TRBV21-1 - TGTGCCAGCAGCGAGGCGAGGGGAACTGAAGCTTTCTTT CASSEARGTEAFF